This T cell receptor beta chain was identified during a study of T cell changes during pregnancy in multiple sclerosis. Produced via immunoSEQ multiplex PCR; TCRdb's table is partial and in-frame only. The sample records 15,000 or so clones, around 96% being singletons. Germline values: CDR1 SGHTS, CDR2 YDEGEE. The V end lost 2 bases, the J end lost 1 base, and 11 bases lay between the germline ends. The CDR3 contains 15 residues. The sample here was peripheral blood, taken in the third trimester of pregnancy. The rearrangement joins TRBV5-8 to TRBJ2-3; TRBD1 is a possible D gene (8 bases). The clonotype comes from a female donor with multiple sclerosis, enrolled in a pregnancy study. CDR3 coding DNA: TGTGCCAGCAGCTTCACAGGGGGGGGCACAGATACGCAGTATTTT. As protein: CASSFTGGGTDTQYF.